This T cell receptor beta chain emerged from a study of radiotherapy plus CTLA-4 blockade in lung cancer (dated by TCRdb to 2016 to 2019). About the investigation overall: Among enrolled patients, 15% to 20% had an objective response and approximately 30% reached disease control. Broad study findings and their caveats: The strongest predictors of response were reported to be early dynamic shifts in blood T cell clones along with a rise in serum interferon-beta following radiation. TCR clones derived from tumors expanded in peripheral blood after treatment with radiotherapy and ipilimumab.

Regarding this clone: Its antigen specificity is not known. One base away there is no much larger clone; base qualities are not given.

CDR3 length: 14 amino acids, cysteine to phenylalanine. Kept here is only the CDR3 DNA, which spans 42 bases and is read in frame from base 1. The CDR1 and CDR2 encoded by the germline V gene are MDHEN and SYDVKM. Here V drops 5 bases and J drops 4 bases, and the junction holds 3 bases not matched to any gene. In this study, focal radiation therapy paired with CTLA-4 blockade (ipilimumab) was tested in patients who had chemo-refractory metastatic non-small-cell lung cancer. The method behind the library was the immunoSEQ multiplex PCR assay. This immuneACCESS table, as held by TCRdb, lists in-frame sequences with V and J called but not all clones. Of the missing ones, under half trace to an unresolved V gene in checked studies; the others have no known cause. Present in this sample are 90,000 to 100,000 clones, roughly 80% of which were seen just once. The ten top clones hold more than 20% of the sample.

The TCR comes from a human donor with non-small cell lung cancer that progressed on radiotherapy plus ipilimumab. Sequences were derived from peripheral blood, sampled from a patient treated with radiotherapy plus ipilimumab. The sequence links TRBV28 to TRBJ2-5, and 11 bases in between align with TRBD2. Read as DNA, the sequence is TGTGCCAGCAGTCCTAGCGGGAGGCCAGAGACCCAGTACTTC. Translated, it gives CASSPSGRPETQYF.